The next 6 T cell receptor beta chains were all read from a single sample in a study of cytomegalovirus exposure and HLA in healthy donors listed by TCRdb under 2017. Libraries came from the immunoSEQ multiplex PCR assay. The multiplex PCR relied on a mix of 60 forward primers for TCR Vbeta segments and 13 reverse primers for TCR Jbeta segments. This is the immuneACCESS table as TCRdb keeps it, with only in-frame sequences that have V and J called. A part of the clones is gone; compared with another copy, unresolved V genes explain less than half, and the rest is unexplained. For this sample there are tens of thousands of clones; over 65% appear just once. The ten biggest clones cover approximately 3.9% of the sample. Sequencing was performed on PBMCs. These TCRs come from a man over 45 in good health and CMV-seronegative.

J is TRBJ2-7 and V is TRBV19; tentative D call: TRBD1 (5 bases). V was pared by 5 bases and J by 7 bases, with 12 bases between. The CDR3 spans 12 residues. Germline lookup yields CDR1 LNHDA and CDR2 SQIVND (reference sequence). In DNA, the CDR3 is TGTGCCAGTAGTCCGATTGGGGCTGAGCAGTACTTC. This gives the protein CASSPIGAEQYF.

The chain is built from TRBV27 and TRBJ2-1; maybe TRBD2 (5 bases). This CDR3 spans 14 amino acids. V was cut by 8 bases and J by 6 bases, with 17 bases left in between. CDR1 and CDR2 from the germline V gene are MNHEY and SMNVEV (reference sequence). The CDR3: CASAYEGRGNEQFF. CDR3 sequence (DNA): TGTGCCAGCGCCTATGAGGGCCGGGGCAATGAGCAGTTCTTC.

The chain recombines TRBV10-2 with TRBJ2-7; tentatively, D is TRBD1 (6 bases). Germline lookup yields CDR1 WSHSY and CDR2 SAAADI. Trimming took off 4 bases at V and 2 bases at J, with 6 bases between the two ends. The CDR3 is 12 residues long. As DNA, the CDR3 is TGCGCCAGCAGTGCAGGGGCCTACGAGCAGTACTTC. It yields the protein CASSAGAYEQYF.

V is TRBV5-1 and J is TRBJ2-3; TRBD2 aligns across 7 bases. The germline V gene has CDR1 SGHRS and CDR2 YFSETQ. V shed 0 bases, J shed 6 bases, and the junction held 7 bases outside the gene matches. The CDR3 spans 15 residues. DNA of the CDR3: TGCGCCAGCAGCTTGGGCCTAGCGGCCCGGGATACGCAGTATTTT. This codes for CASSLGLAARDTQYF.

V and J are TRBV6-5 and TRBJ2-7, with D tentatively TRBD1 (5 bases). This CDR3 is 15 amino acids long. Germline V lookup: CDR1 MNHEY, CDR2 SVGAGI. V lost 2 bases, J lost 1 base, and 12 bases lay in between. This CDR3 is CASSYRTPQSYEQYF. The CDR3 DNA is TGTGCCAGCAGTTACCGGACACCACAGTCCTACGAGCAGTACTTC.

V usage is TRBV15 and J usage is TRBJ2-2, with 11 bases matching TRBD2. The CDR3 sequence is 17 residues long. In germline, CDR1 is LNHNV, CDR2 YYDKDF (reference sequence). The trim removed 4 bases at V and 6 bases at J, leaving 10 bases unmatched. DNA of the CDR3: TGTGCCACCAGCATCTTAGCGGGAGGGCGAGCGGCCGGGGAGCTGTTTTTT. This sequence encodes CATSILAGGRAAGELFF. Based on the CDR3 plus reference TRBV15 and TRBJ2-2, the full variable domain is DAMVIQNPRYQVTQFGKPVTLSCSQTLNHNVMYWYQQKSSQAPKLLFHYYDKDFNNEADTPDNFQSRRPNTSFCFLDIRSPGLGDTAMYLCATSILAGGRAAGELFFGEGSRLTVL.